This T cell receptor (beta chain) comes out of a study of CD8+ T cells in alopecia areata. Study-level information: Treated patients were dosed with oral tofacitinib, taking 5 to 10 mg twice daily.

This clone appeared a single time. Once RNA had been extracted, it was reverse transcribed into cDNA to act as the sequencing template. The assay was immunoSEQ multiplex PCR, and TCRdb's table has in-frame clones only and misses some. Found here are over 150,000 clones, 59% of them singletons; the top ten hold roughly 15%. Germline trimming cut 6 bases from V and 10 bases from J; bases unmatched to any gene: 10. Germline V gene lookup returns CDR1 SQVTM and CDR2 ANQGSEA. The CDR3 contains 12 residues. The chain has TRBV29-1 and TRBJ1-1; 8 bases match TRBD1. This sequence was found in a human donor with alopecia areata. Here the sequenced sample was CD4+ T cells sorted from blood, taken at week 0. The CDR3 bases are TGCAGCGTAGGAGGACAGGGCTTCGCAGCTTTCTTT. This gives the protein CSVGGQGFAAFF. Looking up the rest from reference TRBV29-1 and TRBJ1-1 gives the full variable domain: SAVISQKPSRDICQRGTSLTIQCQVDSQVTMMFWYRQQPGQSLTLIATANQGSEATYESGFVIDKFPISRPNLTFSTLTVSNMSPEDSSIYLCSVGGQGFAAFFGQGTRLTVV.